This T cell receptor beta chain appears in the sequencing data of a study of blood T cell repertoires in COVID-19. Study context: The United States, Italy and Spain were the sources of the acute and convalescent COVID-19 samples. Sources were T cells, B-cell-depleted T cells, or PBMCs; the material itself was cDNA or gDNA.

V was pared by 2 bases and J by 7 bases, with 12 bases between. The CDR3 loop spans 13 amino acids. Germline values: CDR1 SGHRS, CDR2 YFSETQ. TCRdb's copy holds only in-frame clones and misses some; the assay was immunoSEQ multiplex PCR. The sample holds hundreds of thousands of clones, about 85% seen once. This TCR came from a man aged 35 to 55 with acute or convalescent COVID-19. The sequenced material came from peripheral blood. The chain joins TRBV5-1 to TRBJ1-2; D gene unclear. CDR3 residues: CASSFSGSGGYTF. Written as DNA, the CDR3 is TGCGCCAGCAGCTTTAGCGGGTCCGGTGGCTACACCTTC.